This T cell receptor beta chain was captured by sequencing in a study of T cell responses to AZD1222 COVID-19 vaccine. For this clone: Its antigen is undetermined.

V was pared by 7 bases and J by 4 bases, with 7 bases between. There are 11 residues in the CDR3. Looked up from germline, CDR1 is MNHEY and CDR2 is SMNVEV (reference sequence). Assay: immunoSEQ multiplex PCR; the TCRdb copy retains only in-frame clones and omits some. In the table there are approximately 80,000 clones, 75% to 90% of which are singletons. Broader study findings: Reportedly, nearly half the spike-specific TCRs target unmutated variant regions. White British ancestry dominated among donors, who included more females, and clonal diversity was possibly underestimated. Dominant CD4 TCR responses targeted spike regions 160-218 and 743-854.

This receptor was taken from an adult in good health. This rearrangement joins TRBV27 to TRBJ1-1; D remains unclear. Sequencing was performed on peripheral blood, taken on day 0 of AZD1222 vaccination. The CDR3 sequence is CASTGGTEAFF. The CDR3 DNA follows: TGTGCCAGCACCGGTGGCACTGAAGCTTTCTTT.